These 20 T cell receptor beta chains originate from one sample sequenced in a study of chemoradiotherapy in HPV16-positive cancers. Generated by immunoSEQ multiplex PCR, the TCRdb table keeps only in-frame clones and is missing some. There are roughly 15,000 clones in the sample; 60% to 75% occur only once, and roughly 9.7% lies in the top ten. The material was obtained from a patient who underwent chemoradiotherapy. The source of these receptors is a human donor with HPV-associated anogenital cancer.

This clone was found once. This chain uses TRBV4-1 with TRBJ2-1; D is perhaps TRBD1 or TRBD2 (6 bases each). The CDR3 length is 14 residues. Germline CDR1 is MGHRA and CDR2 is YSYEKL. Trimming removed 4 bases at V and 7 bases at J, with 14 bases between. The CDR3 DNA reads TGCGCCAGCAGCCCCATAAGGGGGGAGAATGAGCAGTTCTTC. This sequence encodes CASSPIRGENEQFF.

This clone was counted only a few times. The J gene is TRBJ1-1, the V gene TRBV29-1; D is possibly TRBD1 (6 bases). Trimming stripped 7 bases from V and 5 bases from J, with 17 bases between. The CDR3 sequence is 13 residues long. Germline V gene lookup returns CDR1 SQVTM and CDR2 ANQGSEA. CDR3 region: CSADRSTGTEAFF. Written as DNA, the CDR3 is TGCAGCGCTGACAGGTCTACGGGGACTGAAGCTTTCTTT. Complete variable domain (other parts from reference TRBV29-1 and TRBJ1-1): SAVISQKPSRDICQRGTSLTIQCQVDSQVTMMFWYRQQPGQSLTLIATANQGSEATYESGFVIDKFPISRPNLTFSTLTVSNMSPEDSSIYLCSADRSTGTEAFFGQGTRLTVV.

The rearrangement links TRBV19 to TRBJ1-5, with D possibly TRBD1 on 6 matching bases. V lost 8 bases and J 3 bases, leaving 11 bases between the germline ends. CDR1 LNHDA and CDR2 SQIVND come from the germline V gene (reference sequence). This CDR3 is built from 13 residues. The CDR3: CASSWDNNQPQHF. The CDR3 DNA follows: TGTGCCAGTTCTTGGGACAACAATCAGCCCCAGCATTTT.

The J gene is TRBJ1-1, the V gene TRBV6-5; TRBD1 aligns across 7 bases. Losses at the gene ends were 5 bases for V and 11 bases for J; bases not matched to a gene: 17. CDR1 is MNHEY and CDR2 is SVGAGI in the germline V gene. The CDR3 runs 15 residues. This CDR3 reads CASSPGGGKFRWAFF. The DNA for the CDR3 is TGTGCCAGCAGTCCAGGGGGGGGGAAATTCAGGTGGGCTTTCTTT.

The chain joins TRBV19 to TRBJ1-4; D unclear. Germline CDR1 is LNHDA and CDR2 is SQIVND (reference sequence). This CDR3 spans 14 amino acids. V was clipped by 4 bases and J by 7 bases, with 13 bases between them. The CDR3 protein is CASSTSAGPEKLFF. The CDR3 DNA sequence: TGTGCCAGTAGTACGTCCGCCGGGCCTGAAAAACTGTTTTTT.

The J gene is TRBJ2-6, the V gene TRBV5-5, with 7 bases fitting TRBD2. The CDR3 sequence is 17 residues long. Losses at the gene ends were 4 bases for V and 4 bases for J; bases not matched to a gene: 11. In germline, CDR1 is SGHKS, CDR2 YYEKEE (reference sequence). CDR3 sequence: CASSQFSGFLGANVLTF. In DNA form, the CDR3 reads TGTGCCAGCAGCCAGTTTAGCGGGTTCTTAGGGGCCAACGTCCTGACTTTC. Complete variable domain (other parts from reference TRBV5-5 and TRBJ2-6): DAGVTQSPTHLIKTRGQQVTLRCSPISGHKSVSWYQQVLGQGPQFIFQYYEKEERGRGNFPDRFSARQFPNYSSELNVNALLLGDSALYLCASSQFSGFLGANVLTFGAGSRLTVL.

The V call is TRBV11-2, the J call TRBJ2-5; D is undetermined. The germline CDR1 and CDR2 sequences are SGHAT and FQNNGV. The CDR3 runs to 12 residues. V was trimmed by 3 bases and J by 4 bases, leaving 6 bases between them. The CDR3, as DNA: TGTGCCAGCAGCTTCGTGGGAGAGACCCAGTACTTC. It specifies CASSFVGETQYF.

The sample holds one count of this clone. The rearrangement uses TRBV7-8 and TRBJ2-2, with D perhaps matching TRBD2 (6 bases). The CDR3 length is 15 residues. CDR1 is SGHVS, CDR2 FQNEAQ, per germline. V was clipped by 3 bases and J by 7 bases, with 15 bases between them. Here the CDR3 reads CASSFSGTRYGELFF. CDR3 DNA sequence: TGTGCCAGCAGCTTTAGCGGTACTAGATACGGGGAGCTGTTTTTT.

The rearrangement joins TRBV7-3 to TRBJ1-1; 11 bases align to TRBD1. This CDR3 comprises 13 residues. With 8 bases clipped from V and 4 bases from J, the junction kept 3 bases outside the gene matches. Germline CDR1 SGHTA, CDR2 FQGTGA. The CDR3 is CASGTGGFTEAFF. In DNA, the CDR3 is TGTGCCAGCGGGACAGGGGGTTTCACTGAAGCTTTCTTT.

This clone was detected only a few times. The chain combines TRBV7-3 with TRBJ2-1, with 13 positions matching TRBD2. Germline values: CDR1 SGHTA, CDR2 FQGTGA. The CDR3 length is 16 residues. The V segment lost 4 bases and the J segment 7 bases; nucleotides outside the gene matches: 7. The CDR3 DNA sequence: TGTGCCAGCAGCTCCGCCGGGACTAGCGGGAAAAATGAGCAGTTCTTC. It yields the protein CASSSAGTSGKNEQFF.

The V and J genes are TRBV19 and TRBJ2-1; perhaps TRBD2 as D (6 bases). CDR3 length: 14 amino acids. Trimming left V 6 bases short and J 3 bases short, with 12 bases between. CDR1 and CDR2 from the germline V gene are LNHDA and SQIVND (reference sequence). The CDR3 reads CASRTGGDYNEQFF. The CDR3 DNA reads TGTGCCAGTAGAACCGGAGGGGACTACAATGAGCAGTTCTTC.

The CDR3 DNA reads as TGTGCCAGCAGGGGTAGGGGGAGGGGGGATGATAGCAATCAGCCCCAGCATTTT. This gives the protein CASRGRGRGDDSNQPQHF. This chain joins TRBV7-3 and TRBJ1-5, with TRBD1 as a possible D gene (6 bases). CDR1 is SGHTA and CDR2 is FQGTGA in the germline V gene. V was shortened by 6 bases and J by 0 bases, with 21 bases between the two germline ends. The CDR3 spans 18 residues. The whole variable domain, remainder taken from reference TRBV7-3 and TRBJ1-5, is GAGVSQTPSNKVTEKGKYVELRCDPISGHTALYWYRQSLGQGPEFLIYFQGTGAADDSGLPNDRFFAVRPEGSVSTLKIQRTERGDSAVYLCASRGRGRGDDSNQPQHFGDGTRLSIL.

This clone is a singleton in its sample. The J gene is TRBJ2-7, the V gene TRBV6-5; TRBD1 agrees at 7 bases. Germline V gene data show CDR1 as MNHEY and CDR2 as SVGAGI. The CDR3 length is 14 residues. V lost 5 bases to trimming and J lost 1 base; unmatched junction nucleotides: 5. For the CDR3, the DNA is TGTGCCAGCAGTGCATCGACAGGGTCCTACGAGCAGTACTTC. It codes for CASSASTGSYEQYF.

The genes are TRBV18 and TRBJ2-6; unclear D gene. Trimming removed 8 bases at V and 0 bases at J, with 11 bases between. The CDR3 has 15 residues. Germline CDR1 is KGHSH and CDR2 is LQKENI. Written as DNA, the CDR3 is TGTGCCAGCCTCATCGGTATCTCTGGGGCCAACGTCCTGACTTTC. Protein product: CASLIGISGANVLTF.

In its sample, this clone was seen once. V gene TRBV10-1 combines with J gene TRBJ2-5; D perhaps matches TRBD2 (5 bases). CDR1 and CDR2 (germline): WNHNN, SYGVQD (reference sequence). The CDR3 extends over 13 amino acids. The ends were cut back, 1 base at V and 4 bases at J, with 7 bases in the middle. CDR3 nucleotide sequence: TGCGCCAGCAGTGAGTGGGCGGGAGAGACCCAGTACTTC. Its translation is CASSEWAGETQYF.

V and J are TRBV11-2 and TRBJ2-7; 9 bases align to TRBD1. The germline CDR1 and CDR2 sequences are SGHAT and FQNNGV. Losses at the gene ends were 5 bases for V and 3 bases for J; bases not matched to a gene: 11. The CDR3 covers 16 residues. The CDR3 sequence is CASSPPGQGVHYEQYF. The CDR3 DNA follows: TGTGCCAGCAGCCCGCCGGGACAGGGAGTACACTACGAGCAGTACTTC.

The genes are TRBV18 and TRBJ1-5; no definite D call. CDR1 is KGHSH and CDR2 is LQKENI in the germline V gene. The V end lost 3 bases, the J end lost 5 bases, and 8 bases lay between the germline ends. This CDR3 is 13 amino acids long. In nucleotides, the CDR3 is TGTGCCAGCTCACCTGGGAGCGATCAGCCCCAGCATTTT. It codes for CASSPGSDQPQHF.

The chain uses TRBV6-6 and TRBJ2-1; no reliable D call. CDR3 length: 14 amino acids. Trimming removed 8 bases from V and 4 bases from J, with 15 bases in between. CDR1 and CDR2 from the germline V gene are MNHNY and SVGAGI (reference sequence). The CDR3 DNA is TGTGCCAGCTTTTACTCCAGGATTTACAATGAGCAGTTCTTC. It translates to CASFYSRIYNEQFF.

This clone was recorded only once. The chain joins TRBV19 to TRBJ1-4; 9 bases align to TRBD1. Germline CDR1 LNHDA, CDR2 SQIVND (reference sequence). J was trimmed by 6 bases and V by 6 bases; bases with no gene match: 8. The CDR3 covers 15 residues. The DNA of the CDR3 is TGTGCCAGTAGCCCTAACAGGGGGCAAGATGAAAAACTGTTTTTT. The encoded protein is CASSPNRGQDEKLFF. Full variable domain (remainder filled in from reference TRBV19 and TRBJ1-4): DGGITQSPKYLFRKEGQNVTLSCEQNLNHDAMYWYRQDPGQGLRLIYYSQIVNDFQKGDIAEGYSVSREKKESFPLTVTSAQKNPTAFYLCASSPNRGQDEKLFFGSGTQLSVL.

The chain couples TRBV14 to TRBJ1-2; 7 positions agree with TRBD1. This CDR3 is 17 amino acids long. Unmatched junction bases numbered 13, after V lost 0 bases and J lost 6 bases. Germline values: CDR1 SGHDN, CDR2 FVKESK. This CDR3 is CASSQDLRLGGADGYTF. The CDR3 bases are TGTGCCAGCAGCCAAGATCTGCGATTAGGGGGCGCGGATGGCTACACCTTC.